This T cell receptor (beta chain) appears in the sequencing data of a study of shared clonotypes between healthy human individuals. Study observations and caveats: Large sequencing depth failed to make sorted-subset sequencing complete, rarefaction showed. Around 5.3% of naive CD4 clonotypes were shared across a handful of donors.

As concerns this clone: What it binds is not known.

Some clones are missing from TCRdb's copy, which holds only in-frame ones; the method was immunoSEQ multiplex PCR. Of over a million clones in the sample, roughly 80% were seen once. The ends lost 5 bases at V and 2 bases at J; junction bases unmatched: 3. The CDR3 totals 13 residues. Germline CDR1 is GTSNPN and CDR2 is SVGIG (reference sequence). J is TRBJ2-3 and V is TRBV30; 8 nucleotides agree with TRBD1. Sequencing input: memory CD4+ T cells sorted from blood. Indicated subset: CD45RA-negative fraction. The sequence derives from a man younger than 35 in good health. The CDR3 loop reads CAWDRGFTDTQYF. The CDR3 DNA sequence: TGTGCCTGGGACAGGGGATTCACAGATACGCAGTATTTT.